These 13 T cell receptor beta chains came from one sample sequenced in a study of OX40 agonist ivuxolimab in advanced cancers. Library preparation employed the immunoSEQ multiplex PCR assay. This immuneACCESS table, as held by TCRdb, lists in-frame sequences with V and J called but not all clones. Of the missing ones, under half trace to an unresolved V gene in checked studies; the others have no known cause. The sample data list roughly 77,000 clones, and 92% of these were observed just once. The ten largest clones take up approximately 11% of the sample. The source was CD4+ or CD8+ T cells sorted from blood, collected in a trial of the OX40 agonist ivuxolimab. The receptors here all came from an adult with an advanced solid tumor such as melanoma, head and neck, liver or kidney cancer.

To note about this clone: This CDR3 is missing its conserved last phenylalanine or tryptophan, likely due to a read error. The chain recombines TRBV7-9 with TRBJ2-7, with TRBD2 matching over 8 bases. The CDR3 runs 16 residues. Unmatched junction bases numbered 12, after V lost 6 bases and J lost 2 bases. Per the germline V gene, CDR1 is SEHNR and CDR2 is FQNEAQ (reference sequence). CDR3 in amino acids: CASRPSSGGPTYEQYL. CDR3 DNA sequence: TGTGCCAGCAGGCCCTCCAGCGGGGGCCCTACCTACGAGCAGTACCTC.

For this clone: Other DNA sequences of this sample code for an identical CDR3. The chain has TRBV27 and TRBJ2-7, with 11 positions matching TRBD1. Per the germline V gene, CDR1 is MNHEY and CDR2 is SMNVEV (reference sequence). Trimming removed 6 bases from V and 3 bases from J; junction bases left unmatched: 4. The CDR3 has 14 residues. CDR3 bases: TGTGCCAGCAGCTCCGGGACAGGGGGCTACGAGCAGTACTTC. Translating it yields CASSSGTGGYEQYF.

The CDR3 here is CASSLRDGDSPLHF. The CDR3 nucleotides are TGTGCCAGCAGCCTAAGGGACGGGGATTCACCCCTCCACTTT. V gene TRBV5-4 combines with J gene TRBJ1-6, with D tentatively TRBD1 (5 bases). This CDR3 contains 14 residues. Trimming pared 4 bases from V and 8 bases from J, leaving 13 bases between. CDR1 is SGHNT, CDR2 YYREEE, per germline (reference sequence).

The chain couples TRBV7-9 to TRBJ1-1; TRBD1 matches at 8 bases. This CDR3 has 15 residues. Germline CDR1 reads SEHNR; CDR2 reads FQNEAQ (reference sequence). The J segment lost 0 bases and the V segment lost 4 bases, leaving 4 bases of the junction unmatched. The CDR3 DNA follows: TGTGCCAGCAGCTCCGGGACAGGTATGAACACTGAAGCTTTCTTT. Translated: CASSSGTGMNTEAFF.

Of note for this clone: The identical CDR3 is also encoded by other nucleotide sequences in the sample. CDR3 loop: CASSPGGGPTDTQYF. The CDR3 DNA reads TGTGCCAGCAGCCCCGGCGGGGGGCCCACAGATACGCAGTATTTT. V and J are TRBV7-3 and TRBJ2-3; 8 bases line up with TRBD2. Germline loops: CDR1 SGHTA, CDR2 FQGTGA. This CDR3 region has 15 residues. V was clipped by 5 bases and J by 2 bases; unmatched bases: 6.

The gene calls are TRBV10-2 and TRBJ2-7; D is possibly TRBD2 (6 bases). Germline V CDR1 and CDR2: WSHSY, SAAADI. There are 14 residues in the CDR3. V was trimmed by 1 base and J by 2 bases, leaving 9 bases between them. Written as DNA, the CDR3 is TGCGCCAGCAGTGAGTACGGGAGTCCCTACGAGCAGTACTTC. It yields the protein CASSEYGSPYEQYF.

CDR3 loop: CASSPPSNANVLTF. DNA of the CDR3: TGTGCCAGCTCACCACCTAGTAACGCCAACGTCCTGACTTTC. V is TRBV18 and J is TRBJ2-6; unclear D gene. The CDR3 is 14 amino acids. Looked up from germline, CDR1 is KGHSH and CDR2 is LQKENI. Deletions cut 0 bases from V and 7 bases from J, with 7 bases between.

The genes are TRBV7-9 and TRBJ2-1; D perhaps matches TRBD1 (6 bases). Trimming stripped 6 bases from V and 6 bases from J, with 15 bases between. This CDR3 contains 14 residues. Germline loops: CDR1 SEHNR, CDR2 FQNEAQ (reference sequence). Here the CDR3 reads CASSYPGVGNEQFF. The DNA of the CDR3 is TGTGCCAGCAGTTACCCAGGGGTGGGCAATGAGCAGTTCTTC.

This sequence joins TRBV9 and TRBJ2-7; possibly TRBD1 for D (6 bases). The length of the CDR3 is 17 residues. Germline V CDR1 and CDR2: SGDLS, YYNGEE. Trimming took 0 bases from V and 0 from J, leaving 16 bases between them. The DNA of the CDR3 is TGTGCCAGCAGCGTAGCGGTAGGACAGAATACCTCCTACGAGCAGTACTTC. Translating gives CASSVAVGQNTSYEQYF.

The CDR3 region is CASSLETRPDSPLHF. CDR3 DNA: TGCGCCAGCAGCTTGGAAACAAGGCCCGATTCACCCCTCCACTTT. The chain uses TRBV5-1 and TRBJ1-6, with D uncertain. The CDR3 length is 15 residues. Germline V lookup: CDR1 SGHRS, CDR2 YFSETQ. V lost 0 bases to trimming and J lost 8 bases, with 12 bases between them.

The chain is built from TRBV27 and TRBJ2-3; TRBD2 aligns across 7 bases. This CDR3 region has 16 residues. Germline V gives CDR1 MNHEY, CDR2 SMNVEV (reference sequence). The V gene end was trimmed by 7 bases and the J gene end by 1 base; junction bases not matched to a gene: 11. DNA of the CDR3: TGTGCCAGCATACCCCAGTGGCTAGCGGGCACAGATACGCAGTATTTT. Its protein product is CASIPQWLAGTDTQYF.

J is TRBJ2-7 and V is TRBV19; possibly TRBD1 for D (7 bases). CDR1 LNHDA and CDR2 SQIVND come from the germline V gene (reference sequence). The CDR3 covers 15 residues. Trimming left V 3 bases short and J 3 bases short, with 15 bases between. The CDR3, as DNA: TGTGCCAGTAGTATCGGTCAGGGGGGCTACTACGAGCAGTACTTC. Its translation: CASSIGQGGYYEQYF. The full variable domain, completed using reference TRBV19 and TRBJ2-7, is DGGITQSPKYLFRKEGQNVTLSCEQNLNHDAMYWYRQDPGQGLRLIYYSQIVNDFQKGDIAEGYSVSREKKESFPLTVTSAQKNPTAFYLCASSIGQGGYYEQYFGPGTRLTVT.

Here the CDR3 reads CATSGPVGTGEAFF. The CDR3 region has the DNA TGTGCCACCAGCGGTCCCGTGGGAACCGGAGAAGCTTTCTTT. The chain joins TRBV15 to TRBJ1-1; no definite D call. Germline V CDR1 and CDR2: LNHNV, YYDKDF (reference sequence). The CDR3 loop spans 14 amino acids. V was clipped by 5 bases and J by 8 bases, with 18 bases between them.